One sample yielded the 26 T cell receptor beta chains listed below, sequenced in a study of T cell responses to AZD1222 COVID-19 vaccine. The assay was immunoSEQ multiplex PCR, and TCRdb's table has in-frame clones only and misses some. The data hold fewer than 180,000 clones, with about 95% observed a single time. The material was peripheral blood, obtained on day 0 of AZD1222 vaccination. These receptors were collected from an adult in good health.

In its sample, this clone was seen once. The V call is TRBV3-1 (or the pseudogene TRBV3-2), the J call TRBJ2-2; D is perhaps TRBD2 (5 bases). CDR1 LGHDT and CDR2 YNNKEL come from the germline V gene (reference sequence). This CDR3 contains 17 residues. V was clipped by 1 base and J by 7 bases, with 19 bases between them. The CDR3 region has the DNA TGTGCCAGCAGCCAAGGAGGATTGGTAGCGAGCCTCGGGGAGCTGTTTTTT. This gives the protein CASSQGGLVASLGELFF.

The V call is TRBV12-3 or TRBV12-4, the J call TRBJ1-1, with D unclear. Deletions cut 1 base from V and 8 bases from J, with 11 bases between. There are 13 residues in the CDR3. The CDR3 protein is CASSLVMGAEAFF. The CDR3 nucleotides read TGTGCCAGCAGTTTAGTCATGGGCGCCGAAGCTTTCTTT.

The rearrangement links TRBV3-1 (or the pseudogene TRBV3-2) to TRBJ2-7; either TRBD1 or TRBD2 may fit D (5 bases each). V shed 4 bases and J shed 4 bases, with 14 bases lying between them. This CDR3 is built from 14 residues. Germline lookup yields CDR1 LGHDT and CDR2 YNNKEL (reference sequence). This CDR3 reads CASSPGPAEYEQYV. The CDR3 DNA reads TGTGCCAGCAGCCCGGGGCCGGCTGAATACGAGCAGTACGTC.

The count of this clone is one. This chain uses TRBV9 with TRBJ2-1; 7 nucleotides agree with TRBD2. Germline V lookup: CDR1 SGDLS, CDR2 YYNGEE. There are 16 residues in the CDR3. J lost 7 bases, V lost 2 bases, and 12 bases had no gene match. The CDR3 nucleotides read TGTGCCAGCAGCGTGGGAGTCGGCGGGAGAAGAAATGAGCAGTTCTTC. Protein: CASSVGVGGRRNEQFF.

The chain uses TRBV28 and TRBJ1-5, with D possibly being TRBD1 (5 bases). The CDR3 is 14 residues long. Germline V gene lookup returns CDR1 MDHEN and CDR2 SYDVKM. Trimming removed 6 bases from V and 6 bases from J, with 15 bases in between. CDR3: CASSRQGESQPQHF. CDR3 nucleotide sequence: TGTGCCAGCAGCCGGCAGGGAGAGAGTCAGCCCCAGCATTTT.

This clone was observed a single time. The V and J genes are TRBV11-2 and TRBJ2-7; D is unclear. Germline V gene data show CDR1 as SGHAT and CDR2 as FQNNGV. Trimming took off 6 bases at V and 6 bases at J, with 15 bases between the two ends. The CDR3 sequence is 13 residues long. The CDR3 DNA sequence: TGTGCCAGCAGATCCCCGGGTTTCGGCGAGCAGTACGTC. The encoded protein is CASRSPGFGEQYV.

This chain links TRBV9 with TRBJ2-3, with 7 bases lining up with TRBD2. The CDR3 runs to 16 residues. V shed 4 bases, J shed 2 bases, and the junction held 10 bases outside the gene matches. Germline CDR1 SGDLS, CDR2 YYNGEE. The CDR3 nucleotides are TGTGCCAGCAGCCCGAGAGGCGGGGGTCCCACAGATACGCAGTATTTT. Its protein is CASSPRGGGPTDTQYF. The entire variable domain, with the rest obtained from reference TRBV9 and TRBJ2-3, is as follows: DSGVTQTPKHLITATGQRVTLRCSPRSGDLSVYWYQQSLDQGLQFLIQYYNGEERAKGNILERFSAQQFPDLHSELNLSSLELGDSALYFCASSPRGGGPTDTQYFGPGTRLTVL.

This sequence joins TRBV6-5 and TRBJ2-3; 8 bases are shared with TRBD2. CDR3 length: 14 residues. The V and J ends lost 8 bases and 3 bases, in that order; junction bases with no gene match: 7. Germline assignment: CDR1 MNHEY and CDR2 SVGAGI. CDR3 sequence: CASRSGGLTDTQYF. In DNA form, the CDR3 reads TGTGCCAGCCGGAGCGGGGGCCTTACAGATACGCAGTATTTT.

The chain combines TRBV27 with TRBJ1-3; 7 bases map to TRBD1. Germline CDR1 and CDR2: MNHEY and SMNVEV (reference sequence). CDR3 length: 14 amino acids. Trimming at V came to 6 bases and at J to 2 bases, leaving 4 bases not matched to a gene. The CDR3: CASSAGTAGNTIYF. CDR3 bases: TGTGCCAGCAGCGCCGGGACAGCTGGAAACACCATATATTTT.

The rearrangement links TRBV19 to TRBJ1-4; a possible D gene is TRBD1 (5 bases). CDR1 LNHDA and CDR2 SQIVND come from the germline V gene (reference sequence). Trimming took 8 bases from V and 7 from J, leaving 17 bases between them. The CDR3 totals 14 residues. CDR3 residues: CASALRGGSEKLFF. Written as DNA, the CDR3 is TGTGCCAGTGCCCTGAGGGGCGGGAGTGAAAAACTGTTTTTT.

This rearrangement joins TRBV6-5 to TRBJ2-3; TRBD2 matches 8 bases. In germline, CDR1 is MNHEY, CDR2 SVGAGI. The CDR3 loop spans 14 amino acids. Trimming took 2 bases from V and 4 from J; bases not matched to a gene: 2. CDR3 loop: CASSYGTRSDTQYF. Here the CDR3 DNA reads TGTGCCAGCAGTTACGGGACTAGATCAGATACGCAGTATTTT.

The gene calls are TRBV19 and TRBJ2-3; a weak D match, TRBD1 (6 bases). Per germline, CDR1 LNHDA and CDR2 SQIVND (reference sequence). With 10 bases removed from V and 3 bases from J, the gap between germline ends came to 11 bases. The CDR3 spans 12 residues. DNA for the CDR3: TGTGCCACTCGTAGGGGGACAGATACGCAGTATTTT. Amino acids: CATRRGTDTQYF.

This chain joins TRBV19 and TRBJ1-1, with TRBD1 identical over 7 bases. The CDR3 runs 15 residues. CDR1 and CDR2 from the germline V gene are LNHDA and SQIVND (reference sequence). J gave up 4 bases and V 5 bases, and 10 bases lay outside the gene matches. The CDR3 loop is CASSARQGVGTEAFF. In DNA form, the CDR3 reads TGTGCCAGTAGTGCCCGACAGGGCGTGGGCACTGAAGCTTTCTTT.

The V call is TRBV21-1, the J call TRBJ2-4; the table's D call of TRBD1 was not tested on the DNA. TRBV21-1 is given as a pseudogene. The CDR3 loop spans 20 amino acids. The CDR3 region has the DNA TGTGCCAGCAGCAAAGACCGGGACAGGGAAACCAAACTAGCCAAAAACATTCAGTACTTC. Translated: CASSKDRDRETKLAKNIQYF.

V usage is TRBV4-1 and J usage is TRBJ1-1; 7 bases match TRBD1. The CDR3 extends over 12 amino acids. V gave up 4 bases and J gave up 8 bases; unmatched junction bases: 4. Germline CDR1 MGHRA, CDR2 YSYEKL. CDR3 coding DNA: TGCGCCAGCAGCCCAACAGGGGCCGAAGCTTTCTTT. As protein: CASSPTGAEAFF.

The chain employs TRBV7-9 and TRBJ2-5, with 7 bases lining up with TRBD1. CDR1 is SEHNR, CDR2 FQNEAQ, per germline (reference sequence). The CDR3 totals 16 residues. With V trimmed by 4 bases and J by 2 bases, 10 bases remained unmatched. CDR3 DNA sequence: TGTGCCAGCAGCTCGATGGACAGGAGAAAACAAGAGACCCAGTACTTC. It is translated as CASSSMDRRKQETQYF. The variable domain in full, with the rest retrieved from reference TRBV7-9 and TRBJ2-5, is DTGVSQNPRHKITKRGQNVTFRCDPISEHNRLYWYRQTLGQGPEFLTYFQNEAQLEKSRLLSDRFSAERPKGSFSTLEIQRTEQGDSAMYLCASSSMDRRKQETQYFGPGTRLLVL.

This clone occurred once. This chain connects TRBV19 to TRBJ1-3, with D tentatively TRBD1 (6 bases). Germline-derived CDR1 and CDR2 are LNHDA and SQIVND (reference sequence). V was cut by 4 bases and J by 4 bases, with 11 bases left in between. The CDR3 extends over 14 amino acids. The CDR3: CASSKSGAGNTIYF. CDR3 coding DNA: TGTGCCAGTAGTAAATCAGGGGCCGGAAACACCATATATTTT.

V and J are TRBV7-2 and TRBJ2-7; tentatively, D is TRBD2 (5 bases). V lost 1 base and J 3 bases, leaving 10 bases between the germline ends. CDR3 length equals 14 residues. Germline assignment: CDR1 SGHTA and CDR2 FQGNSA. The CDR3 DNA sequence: TGTGCCAGCAGCTTAGGCGCCAGCGGCTACGAGCAGTACGTC. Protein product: CASSLGASGYEQYV.

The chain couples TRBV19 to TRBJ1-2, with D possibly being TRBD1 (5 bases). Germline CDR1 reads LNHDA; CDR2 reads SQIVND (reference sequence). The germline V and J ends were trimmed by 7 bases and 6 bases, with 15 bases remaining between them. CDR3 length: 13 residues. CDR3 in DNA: TGTGCCAGTAAATCTTTTCAGGGCAATGGCTACACCTTC. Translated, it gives CASKSFQGNGYTF.

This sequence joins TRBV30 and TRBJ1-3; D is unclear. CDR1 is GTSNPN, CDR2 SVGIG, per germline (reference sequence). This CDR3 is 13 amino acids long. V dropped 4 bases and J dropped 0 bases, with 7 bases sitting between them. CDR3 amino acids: CAWNRLSGNTIYF. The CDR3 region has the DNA TGTGCCTGGAACCGGCTCTCTGGAAACACCATATATTTT.

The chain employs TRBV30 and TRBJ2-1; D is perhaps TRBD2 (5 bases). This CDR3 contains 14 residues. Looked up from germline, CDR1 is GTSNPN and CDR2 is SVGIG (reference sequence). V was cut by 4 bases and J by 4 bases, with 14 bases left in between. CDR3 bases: TGTGCCTGGAAGGCGGACTCGAGTTACAATGAGCAGTTCTTC. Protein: CAWKADSSYNEQFF.

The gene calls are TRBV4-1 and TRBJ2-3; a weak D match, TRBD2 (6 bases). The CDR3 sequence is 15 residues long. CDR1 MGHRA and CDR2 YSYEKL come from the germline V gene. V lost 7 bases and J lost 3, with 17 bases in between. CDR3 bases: TGCGCCAGCACCTTTCACGTGGGGAGGACAGATACGCAGTATTTT. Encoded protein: CASTFHVGRTDTQYF.

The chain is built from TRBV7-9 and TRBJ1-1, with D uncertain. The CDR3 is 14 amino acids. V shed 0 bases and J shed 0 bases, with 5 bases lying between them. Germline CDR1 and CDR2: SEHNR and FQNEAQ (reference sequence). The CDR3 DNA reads TGTGCCAGCAGCTTAGCGTCAGTGAACACTGAAGCTTTCTTT. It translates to CASSLASVNTEAFF.

CDR3 residues: CASSIPGLMTDTQYF. CDR3 nucleotides: TGTGCCAGTAGTATCCCCGGACTGATGACAGATACGCAGTATTTT. V usage is TRBV19 and J usage is TRBJ2-3, with D possibly being TRBD2 (5 bases). Germline V lookup: CDR1 LNHDA, CDR2 SQIVND (reference sequence). The CDR3 length is 15 residues. V was shortened by 3 bases and J by 3 bases, with 13 bases between the two germline ends.

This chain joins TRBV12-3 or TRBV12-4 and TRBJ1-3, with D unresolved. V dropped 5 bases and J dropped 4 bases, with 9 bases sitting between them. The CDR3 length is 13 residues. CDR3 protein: CASSPVDGNTIYF. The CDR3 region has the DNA TGTGCCAGCAGTCCTGTTGACGGAAACACCATATATTTT.

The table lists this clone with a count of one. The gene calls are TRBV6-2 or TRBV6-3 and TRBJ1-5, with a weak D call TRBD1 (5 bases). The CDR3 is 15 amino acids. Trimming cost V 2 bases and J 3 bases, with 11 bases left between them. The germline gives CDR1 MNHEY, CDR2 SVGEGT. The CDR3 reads CASSYGGGTNQPQHF. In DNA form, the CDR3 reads TGTGCCAGCAGTTACGGGGGGGGAACCAATCAGCCCCAGCATTTT.